This TCR beta chain is from a study of beta chain features in type 1 diabetes. Findings and limits, study-wide: Insertions were fewer and deletions more numerous at VDJ junctions in type 1 diabetes patients. Type 1 diabetes patients had TCRB CDR3s that were shorter (moderately but significantly so) in all four CD4+ subsets.

Details on this clone: The target antigen is unknown.

Expressed TCRB transcripts were sequenced after all isolated RNA was converted to cDNA. Read counts averaged approximately 3.5 million for samples of naive, central memory and regulatory T cells. The method was immunoSEQ multiplex PCR; TCRdb's version includes in-frame clones alone and lacks a portion of them. The sample carries about 210,000 clones, about a tenth recorded once. The TCR was taken from a man between 18 and 35 years old in good health. The sample consisted of central memory CD4+ T cells from blood.

As DNA, the CDR3 is TGTGCCAGCAGGGGACTAGTTTCAGGGGAGCAGTACTTC. It translates to CASRGLVSGEQYF. The V call is TRBV6-4, the J call TRBJ2-7, with 8 bases fitting TRBD2. Germline CDR1 is MRHNA and CDR2 is SNTAGT. This CDR3 is 13 amino acids long. The trim removed 6 bases at V and 7 bases at J, leaving 8 bases unmatched.